The 13 T cell receptor beta chains presented below share a single source sample, sequenced in a study of blood T cells in healthy people across ages (dated by TCRdb to 2015 to 2017). Libraries were made using 5' RACE. For sequencing, an Illumina HiSeq 2500 was employed. A second PCR of about 6 to 11 cycles was run with a J-beta primer mix and a sample-barcoded 5' primer. Using fastp at Q25 and MiXCR, TCRdb reprocessed the public reads and kept productive beta chains. All rows with the same CDR3 protein become a single entry with the most common DNA and genes. In this sample the table shows 1,100,000 or so distinct CDR3 sequences, 40% to 55% of which occur a single time. Together, the top ten hold 18% of the sample. Sequenced material: blood. The receptors were sampled from a woman aged 60-75 years in good health.

This clonotype has more than one count but fewer than ten. The J gene is TRBJ2-7, the V gene TRBV5-1, with D maybe TRBD2 (7 bases). Germline CDR1 and CDR2: SGHRS and YFSETQ. V was clipped by 4 bases and J by 6 bases, with 14 bases between them. The CDR3 has 13 amino acids. CDR3 DNA: TGCGCCAGCAGCCCGGCGGGGGCAGGCGAGCAGTACTTC. Residues: CASSPAGAGEQYF.

This chain uses TRBV6-5 with TRBJ2-2, with D unresolved. Germline CDR1 MNHEY, CDR2 SVGAGI. The ends were cut back, 2 bases at V and 2 bases at J, with 15 bases in the middle. The CDR3 loop spans 17 amino acids. CDR3 residues: CASSYDWNEANTGELFF. The DNA of the CDR3 is TGTGCCAGCAGTTACGATTGGAACGAGGCCAACACCGGGGAGCTGTTTTTT.

The CDR3 region is CATSREGSASYEQYF. The CDR3 DNA follows: TGTGCCACCAGCAGAGAGGGGTCCGCTTCCTACGAGCAGTACTTC. This sequence joins TRBV15 and TRBJ2-7; no definite D call. Trimming removed 0 bases at V and 1 base at J, with 10 bases between. The CDR3 has 15 amino acids. Germline lookup yields CDR1 LNHNV and CDR2 YYDKDF (reference sequence). Filled out from reference TRBV15 and TRBJ2-7, the complete variable domain reads DAMVIQNPRYQVTQFGKPVTLSCSQTLNHNVMYWYQQKSSQAPKLLFHYYDKDFNNEADTPDNFQSRRPNTSFCFLDIRSPGLGDTAMYLCATSREGSASYEQYFGPGTRLTVT.

This clonotype came up a few times. This could be a read error, since a much larger clone is one nucleotide away. The chain is built from TRBV29-1 and TRBJ2-5; tentatively, D is TRBD1 (6 bases). Judging by the DNA end, TRBJ2-1 fits better; the J call may be wrong. Germline CDR1 is SQVTM and CDR2 is ANQGSEA. CDR3 length: 14 amino acids. CDR3: CSVYRDTLQETQFF. In nucleotides, the CDR3 is TGCAGCGTGTACCGGGACACTCTCCAAGAGACCCAGTTCTTC.

There are many counts of this clonotype. The J gene is TRBJ2-5, the V gene TRBV11-2; D is undetermined. The CDR3 has 11 amino acids. Trimming removed 6 bases at V and 4 bases at J, with 6 bases between. Germline CDR1 reads SGHAT; CDR2 reads FQNNGV. The CDR3 here is CASSEGETQYF. CDR3 sequence (DNA): TGTGCCAGCAGTGAAGGAGAGACCCAGTACTTC.

This clonotype was detected only a few times. The chain couples TRBV9 to TRBJ2-1; 7 bases match TRBD2. The junction had 7 bases not matched to a gene; V was cut back by 4 bases and J by 6 bases. Per germline, CDR1 SGDLS and CDR2 YYNGEE. The CDR3 spans 14 residues. The CDR3 coding sequence is TGTGCCAGCAGCATAGGGGCTAGCGGCAATGAGCAGTTCTTC. It yields the protein CASSIGASGNEQFF.

The CDR3 DNA reads TGTGCCAGCAGCGTAGTTCCTAGTTGGGGGAACAATGAGCAGTTCTTC. This encodes CASSVVPSWGNNEQFF. This chain links TRBV9 with TRBJ2-1; D could derive from TRBD1 or TRBD2 (5 bases each). This CDR3 is built from 16 residues. Germline loops: CDR1 SGDLS, CDR2 YYNGEE. Trimming removed 0 bases from V and 5 bases from J, with 15 bases in between.

DNA of the CDR3: TGTGCCAGCAGCTTTTTTGAGAGCGGGAGGTTGAACGAGCAGTACTTC. Translated, it gives CASSFFESGRLNEQYF. The chain is built from TRBV11-2 and TRBJ2-4, with 9 bases lining up with TRBD2. TRBJ2-7 matches the DNA end more closely, so the J call is doubtful. Germline CDR1 and CDR2: SGHAT and FQNNGV. CDR3 length: 16 amino acids.

In this sample, this clonotype turned up many times. The rearrangement joins TRBV6-2 or TRBV6-3 to TRBJ2-1; D call uncertain. V gave up 0 bases and J gave up 8 bases, with 2 bases separating them. The CDR3 runs 11 residues. Per the germline V gene, CDR1 is MNHEY and CDR2 is SVGEGT. The CDR3 sequence: CASSYSYEQFF. The DNA of the CDR3 is TGTGCCAGCAGTTACTCCTATGAGCAGTTCTTC.

The rearrangement links TRBV5-1 to TRBJ2-3; the D is unclear. This CDR3 is built from 13 residues. Germline V gene data show CDR1 as SGHRS and CDR2 as YFSETQ. Deletions cut 4 bases from V and 12 bases from J, with 18 bases between. The CDR3 here is CASSVGVQELQYF. The CDR3 DNA reads TGCGCCAGCAGCGTGGGCGTCCAAGAATTACAGTATTTT.

The V and J genes are TRBV5-6 and TRBJ2-7, with D tentatively TRBD1 or TRBD2 (5 bases each). The CDR3 length is 15 residues. V was clipped by 4 bases and J by 6 bases, with 20 bases between them. The germline V gene has CDR1 SGHDT and CDR2 YYEEEE. The chain's CDR3 is CASSARDAKRGEQYF. The CDR3 bases are TGTGCCAGCAGCGCCCGGGACGCCAAGAGGGGCGAGCAGTACTTC.

V is TRBV7-2 and J is TRBJ2-1; D may match TRBD1 or TRBD2 (6 bases each). Deletions cut 5 bases from V and 5 bases from J, with 13 bases between. The CDR3 sequence is 14 residues long. Germline CDR1 is SGHTA and CDR2 is FQGNSA. CDR3 in DNA: TGTGCCAGCAGCCGAATCCGGGGGCACAATGAGCAGTTCTTC. It codes for CASSRIRGHNEQFF.

The chain combines TRBV20-1 with TRBJ2-1, with 10 nucleotides matching TRBD2. The V gene end was trimmed by 1 base and the J gene end by 6 bases; junction bases not matched to a gene: 6. Looked up from germline, CDR1 is DFQATT and CDR2 is SNEGSKA (reference sequence). The CDR3 is made up of 15 amino acids. The chain's CDR3 is CSARARTSGFNEQFF. The CDR3 nucleotides read TGCAGTGCTAGAGCAAGGACTAGCGGATTCAATGAGCAGTTCTTC.